A single sample is the source of the 25 T cell receptor beta chains below, sequenced in a study of beta chain features in type 1 diabetes. The authors reverse transcribed all of the isolated RNA, so sequencing captured expressed TCRB transcripts. Sequenced by immunoSEQ multiplex PCR; TCRdb stores in-frame clones only, minus some. Of 430,000 or so clones listed, 10% to 12% were seen once; the top ten hold 0.04% to 0.05%. The sequencing input was naive CD4+ T cells from blood. The receptors here all came from a woman between 18 and 29 years old in good health.

This clone was seen a handful of times. The chain uses TRBV7-8 and TRBJ2-5; perhaps TRBD2 as D (6 bases). The germline V gene encodes CDR1 SGHVS and CDR2 FQNEAQ. V was trimmed by 1 base and J by 5 bases, leaving 20 bases between them. CDR3 length: 17 residues. The CDR3 DNA reads TGTGCCAGCAGCTTAGGGAGGGTTGGGACCTCTCTGGAGACCCAGTACTTC. Translated, it gives CASSLGRVGTSLETQYF.

V usage is TRBV5-1 and J usage is TRBJ2-7; TRBD1 matches at 8 bases. Unmatched junction bases numbered 11, after V lost 1 base and J lost 2 bases. This CDR3 is 17 amino acids long. Germline assignment: CDR1 SGHRS and CDR2 YFSETQ. The CDR3 reads CASSLSTGQGVPYEQYV. The DNA of the CDR3 is TGCGCCAGCAGCTTGTCTACCGGACAGGGAGTGCCCTACGAGCAGTACGTC.

The chain carries TRBV28 and TRBJ1-5, with no clear D. This CDR3 spans 12 amino acids. Germline V lookup: CDR1 MDHEN, CDR2 SYDVKM. V was clipped by 6 bases and J by 7 bases, with 10 bases between them. CDR3 in amino acids: CASSPPVQPQHF. The CDR3 coding sequence is TGTGCCAGCAGCCCCCCGGTCCAGCCCCAGCATTTT.

This chain joins TRBV10-3 and TRBJ2-7; a weak D match, TRBD2 (5 bases). The CDR3 spans 14 residues. Germline V gene lookup returns CDR1 ENHRY and CDR2 SYGVKD. V was trimmed by 3 bases and J by 4 bases, leaving 13 bases between them. The CDR3 sequence is CAISDHGGGYEQYF. CDR3 in DNA: TGTGCCATCAGTGACCATGGAGGCGGGTACGAGCAGTACTTC.

This rearrangement joins TRBV2 to TRBJ2-7; 10 positions agree with TRBD1. CDR1 and CDR2 from the germline V gene are SNHLY and FYNNEI. The V segment lost 8 bases and the J segment 0 bases; nucleotides outside the gene matches: 4. This CDR3 has 14 amino acids. Here the CDR3 DNA reads TGTGCCAGCGTCCGGGACAGGGGCTCCTACGAGCAGTACTTC. Its translation is CASVRDRGSYEQYF. The variable domain in full, with the rest retrieved from reference TRBV2 and TRBJ2-7, is EPEVTQTPSHQVTQMGQEVILRCVPISNHLYFYWYRQILGQKVEFLVSFYNNEISEKSEIFDDQFSVERPDGSNFTLKIRSTKLEDSAMYFCASVRDRGSYEQYFGPGTRLTVT.

This clone appeared a few times. The rearrangement joins TRBV10-3 to TRBJ2-3; possibly TRBD1 or TRBD2 for D (5 bases each). Trimming took off 2 bases at V and 0 bases at J, with 15 bases between the two ends. The CDR3 is made up of 17 amino acids. The germline V gene has CDR1 ENHRY and CDR2 SYGVKD. The CDR3 nucleotides are TGTGCCATCAGTGAGGTCGGGACCTTAAGCAGCACAGATACGCAGTATTTT. Translated, it gives CAISEVGTLSSTDTQYF.

The rearrangement uses TRBV29-1 and TRBJ1-2; D is possibly TRBD1 (6 bases). Trimming left V 7 bases short and J 0 bases short, with 21 bases between. This CDR3 spans 16 amino acids. The germline V gene encodes CDR1 SQVTM and CDR2 ANQGSEA. The CDR3 is CSAQEQGRPTNYGYTF. For the CDR3, the DNA is TGCAGCGCCCAGGAACAGGGCCGCCCTACTAACTATGGCTACACCTTC.

The V gene is TRBV2, the J gene TRBJ1-5; TRBD1 matches 7 bases. The length of the CDR3 is 13 residues. Trimming cost V 6 bases and J 5 bases; bases outside gene matches: 4. CDR1 and CDR2 (germline): SNHLY, FYNNEI. The CDR3: CASRGDSHQPQHF. CDR3 nucleotide sequence: TGTGCCAGCAGGGGGGACAGCCATCAGCCCCAGCATTTT.

As concerns this clone: A far larger clone is one base from this, pointing to a likely read error. The same CDR3 also results from other DNA sequences found in this sample. The V and J genes are TRBV11-2 and TRBJ2-5, with D hard to call. The length of the CDR3 is 11 residues. Trimming stripped 5 bases from V and 2 bases from J, with 3 bases between. Germline V gene lookup returns CDR1 SGHAT and CDR2 FQNNGV. The CDR3 DNA is TGTGCCAGCAGCCTACAAGAGACCCAGTACTTC. Protein product: CASSLQETQYF.

The rearrangement links TRBV7-2 to TRBJ2-2, with 14 bases matching TRBD2. V lost 4 bases to trimming and J lost 5 bases; unmatched junction nucleotides: 9. The V gene's germline CDR1 is SGHTA and CDR2 FQGNSA. The CDR3 has 18 residues. This CDR3 reads CASSSPGLAGVRTGELFF. CDR3 nucleotides: TGTGCCAGCAGCTCCCCGGGACTAGCGGGAGTTCGTACCGGGGAGCTGTTTTTT.

This chain links TRBV6-1 with TRBJ2-1; weak D call: TRBD2 (5 bases). This CDR3 is built from 13 residues. The germline V gene encodes CDR1 MNHNS and CDR2 SASEGT. The germline V and J ends were trimmed by 6 bases and 6 bases, with 12 bases remaining between them. The DNA for the CDR3 is TGTGCCAGCAGCATACTAGTTTCCAATGAGCAGTTCTTC. Translating it yields CASSILVSNEQFF.

With regard to this clone: A read error may account for a junction end that differs from germline. V usage is TRBV7-9 and J usage is TRBJ1-2; no reliable D call. Germline-derived CDR1 and CDR2 are SEHNR and FQNEAQ (reference sequence). This CDR3 has 9 residues. The DNA of the CDR3 is TGTGCCAGCAGCTTAGCGGCTAACTTC. This translates into CASSLAANF.

This clone was observed a handful of times. The chain employs TRBV5-6 and TRBJ2-3, with a weak D call TRBD1 (6 bases). Trimming left V 3 bases short and J 2 bases short, with 16 bases between. This CDR3 has 16 residues. CDR1 and CDR2 from the germline V gene are SGHDT and YYEEEE. The CDR3 is CASSSPGERVTDTQYF. The CDR3 DNA sequence: TGTGCCAGCAGCTCTCCAGGGGAGAGAGTCACAGATACGCAGTATTTT.

The V call is TRBV7-9, the J call TRBJ2-1, with 8 bases aligning to TRBD2. Trimming at V came to 5 bases and at J to 0 bases, leaving 6 bases not matched to a gene. The germline CDR1 and CDR2 sequences are SEHNR and FQNEAQ (reference sequence). The CDR3 contains 16 residues. The CDR3 region is CASSPIAGLSYNEQFF. The CDR3 bases are TGTGCCAGCAGCCCGATAGCGGGACTCTCCTACAATGAGCAGTTCTTC.

This clone was counted a few times. The chain employs TRBV6-6 and TRBJ2-1, with D maybe TRBD2 (6 bases). The germline V gene has CDR1 MNHNY and CDR2 SVGAGI (reference sequence). This CDR3 spans 15 amino acids. The V end was cut by 2 bases, the J end by 2 bases, with 10 bases between. The CDR3 protein is CASSYGRGPYNEQFF. Written as DNA, the CDR3 is TGTGCCAGCAGTTACGGGCGGGGACCCTACAATGAGCAGTTCTTC.

The CDR3 is CASSLRGGAYNEQFF. CDR3 in DNA: TGTGCCAGCAGCCTTAGAGGGGGCGCCTACAATGAGCAGTTCTTC. The J gene is TRBJ2-1, the V gene TRBV7-9; the match to TRBD1 covers 7 bases. The V gene's germline CDR1 is SEHNR and CDR2 FQNEAQ (reference sequence). The CDR3 is 15 amino acids. J gave up 2 bases and V 5 bases, and 6 bases lay outside the gene matches.

About this clone itself: The sample holds other DNA sequences that translate to the same CDR3. This chain joins TRBV7-3 and TRBJ2-1; 8 bases agree with TRBD2. The germline gives CDR1 SGHTA, CDR2 FQGTGA. The CDR3 has 14 residues. V trimming: 3 bases; J trimming: 3 bases; junction bases outside the gene matches: 1. The CDR3 DNA reads TGTGCCAGCAGCTTGAGCGGGAGCTACAATGAGCAGTTCTTC. As protein: CASSLSGSYNEQFF.

A few counts support this clone. The chain couples TRBV7-2 to TRBJ2-3; D not certain. Trimming removed 4 bases at V and 7 bases at J, with 3 bases between. CDR3 size: 10 residues. The V gene's germline CDR1 is SGHTA and CDR2 FQGNSA. CDR3 sequence reads: CASSSYTQYF. CDR3 nucleotide sequence: TGTGCCAGCAGCTCTTATACGCAGTATTTT.

In this sample, this clone turned up a few times. This chain joins TRBV29-1 and TRBJ1-2; D unclear. There are 13 residues in the CDR3. V was clipped by 6 bases and J by 9 bases, with 20 bases between them. In germline, CDR1 is SQVTM, CDR2 ANQGSEA. The CDR3 protein is CSVLPAGFQSYTF. DNA for the CDR3: TGCAGCGTCCTCCCGGCAGGTTTTCAGAGCTACACCTTC.

The sample holds a few counts of this clone. The chain links TRBV25-1 to TRBJ2-4; tentative D call: TRBD2 (6 bases). Trimming removed 4 bases from V and 6 bases from J, with 16 bases in between. The V gene's germline CDR1 is MGHDK and CDR2 SYGVNS. The CDR3 covers 15 residues. DNA for the CDR3: TGTGCCAGCAGTGCCGTCAAGGCGGGATTAAACATTCAGTACTTC. Translating gives CASSAVKAGLNIQYF.

The chain is built from TRBV2 and TRBJ1-1; no firm D call. The CDR3 contains 16 residues. V was trimmed by 7 bases and J by 0 bases, leaving 18 bases between them. CDR1 and CDR2 (germline): SNHLY, FYNNEI. For the CDR3, the DNA is TGTGCCAGCACATACGACGGCAACTGGATGAACACTGAAGCTTTCTTT. It is translated as CASTYDGNWMNTEAFF.

This clone appeared a few times. The chain's CDR3 is CASSYTGGTEKLFF. CDR3 bases: TGTGCCAGCAGCTACACAGGGGGGACTGAAAAACTGTTTTTT. The chain links TRBV5-6 to TRBJ1-4, with 8 bases that match TRBD1. With V trimmed by 3 bases and J by 7 bases, 5 bases remained unmatched. The CDR3 is 14 residues long. The germline V gene has CDR1 SGHDT and CDR2 YYEEEE.

The rearrangement uses TRBV7-8 and TRBJ1-1; perhaps TRBD1 as D (5 bases). The germline V gene encodes CDR1 SGHVS and CDR2 FQNEAQ. The CDR3 extends over 14 amino acids. V was shortened by 5 bases and J by 1 base, with 11 bases between the two germline ends. CDR3 residues: CASSADDRNTEAFF. The DNA for the CDR3 is TGTGCCAGCAGCGCCGACGACAGGAACACTGAAGCTTTCTTT.

The V and J genes are TRBV15 and TRBJ2-7, with unresolved D. From germline, CDR1 is LNHNV and CDR2 YYDKDF (reference sequence). CDR3 length: 13 amino acids. V was cut by 0 bases and J by 3 bases, with 6 bases left in between. The CDR3 reads CATSRDPLYEQYF. CDR3 sequence (DNA): TGTGCCACCAGCAGAGATCCCCTCTACGAGCAGTACTTC.

This clone was picked up a small number of times. V is TRBV29-1 and J is TRBJ1-2; D gene unclear. CDR3 length equals 11 residues. V lost 2 bases to trimming and J lost 2 bases, with 3 bases between them. Germline values: CDR1 SQVTM, CDR2 ANQGSEA. CDR3 sequence (DNA): TGCAGCGTTGAACCGAACTATGGCTACACCTTC. This translates into CSVEPNYGYTF.